The TCR beta chain under discussion was sequenced for a study of cytomegalovirus exposure and HLA in healthy donors. Study summary: In a later analysis, it was reported that the 120 or so validation repertoires had been produced on the same platform as the roughly 700 repertoires belonging to the first cohort.

The CDR3 runs to 14 residues. V was pared by 6 bases and J by 7 bases, with 15 bases between. Germline V gene lookup returns CDR1 MNHNY and CDR2 SVGAGI (reference sequence). TCRdb's copy holds only in-frame clones and misses some; the assay was immunoSEQ multiplex PCR. The sample holds 350,000 or so clones, more than 80% seen once. Study findings and constraints: Altogether, 150 or so TCR beta chains were recorded as cytomegalovirus-associated. Most TCR sequences proved rare, with some public TCRs found in many donors. A few of the chains that were CMV-associated were confirmed in vitro to be specific for CMV antigens.

Concerning this clone itself: Its antigen is as yet unknown.

Sequencing used PBMCs. The gene calls are TRBV6-6 and TRBJ1-4, with D possibly being TRBD1 (6 bases). The sequence was obtained from a woman younger than 30 in good health and CMV-seronegative. CDR3 nucleotides: TGTGCCAGCAGAGAGCAGGGGAGTAGTGAAAAACTGTTTTTT. The encoded protein is CASREQGSSEKLFF.